The 20 T cell receptor beta chains presented below share a single source sample, sequenced in a study of vaccination effects on CD4 cells after COVID-19. In the ViraFEST assay, antigen-specific CD4+ clonotypes were identified by expansion after peptide-pool stimulation. Culture lasted about ten days before CD4+ T cell isolation. Produced via immunoSEQ multiplex PCR; TCRdb's table is partial and in-frame only. The top ten clones hold 2% to 2.5% of a sample with fewer than 65,000 clones, roughly 76% of them seen once. No cognate antigen is known for these TCRs. The material was CD4+ T cells from PBMCs cultured with HCoV-229E spike peptides, obtained before COVID-19 vaccination. The receptors originated from a human donor who received a COVID-19 vaccine.

The chain recombines TRBV7-3 with TRBJ1-2, with TRBD1 matching over 8 bases. Germline V gene data show CDR1 as SGHTA and CDR2 as FQGTGA. The CDR3 is 14 amino acids. V was clipped by 3 bases and J by 3 bases; unmatched bases: 3. The CDR3 reads CASSLDRADYGYTF. CDR3 DNA sequence: TGTGCCAGCAGCTTGGACAGGGCAGACTATGGCTACACCTTC.

This clone was detected only once. The chain carries TRBV6-4 and TRBJ1-2; D gene unclear. This CDR3 has 16 amino acids. The germline V gene encodes CDR1 MRHNA and CDR2 SNTAGT. V was trimmed by 2 bases and J by 0 bases, leaving 13 bases between them. The CDR3 sequence is CASSDTHRVANYGYTF. The DNA of the CDR3 is TGTGCCAGCAGTGACACGCACAGAGTAGCTAACTATGGCTACACCTTC.

V gene TRBV6-5 combines with J gene TRBJ1-2; TRBD1 is a possible D gene (6 bases). V lost 6 bases and J lost 2, with 16 bases in between. Germline loops: CDR1 MNHEY, CDR2 SVGAGI. CDR3 length equals 15 residues. CDR3 loop: CASRKSGHPNYGYTF. The CDR3 DNA follows: TGTGCCAGCAGAAAGTCGGGACACCCAAACTATGGCTACACCTTC.

The rearrangement uses TRBV28 and TRBJ1-5; no definite D call. The CDR3 contains 12 residues. Trimming removed 6 bases at V and 1 base at J, with 4 bases between. The germline V gene encodes CDR1 MDHEN and CDR2 SYDVKM. CDR3 residues: CASRGSNQPQHF. The CDR3, as DNA: TGTGCCAGCAGGGGAAGCAATCAGCCCCAGCATTTT.

The rearrangement links TRBV7-2 to TRBJ2-2; D unresolved. V was cut by 2 bases and J by 6 bases, with 7 bases left in between. This CDR3 spans 13 amino acids. Germline-derived CDR1 and CDR2 are SGHTA and FQGNSA. CDR3 DNA: TGTGCCAGCAGCTTACAGCGTCCCGGGGAGCTGTTTTTT. Protein product: CASSLQRPGELFF.

The chain is built from TRBV15 and TRBJ2-5, with 10 bases lining up with TRBD1. Germline loops: CDR1 LNHNV, CDR2 YYDKDF (reference sequence). V trimming: 5 bases; J trimming: 5 bases; junction bases outside the gene matches: 5. This CDR3 is 14 amino acids long. The CDR3 DNA is TGTGCCACCAGCCTGGACAGGGGGGAGGAGACCCAGTACTTC. Translated: CATSLDRGEETQYF. Using reference TRBV15 and TRBJ2-5 for the parts outside the CDR3, the full variable domain is DAMVIQNPRYQVTQFGKPVTLSCSQTLNHNVMYWYQQKSSQAPKLLFHYYDKDFNNEADTPDNFQSRRPNTSFCFLDIRSPGLGDTAMYLCATSLDRGEETQYFGPGTRLLVL.

This rearrangement joins TRBV3-1 (or the pseudogene TRBV3-2) to TRBJ2-7, with D perhaps given as TRBD1 or TRBD2 (5 bases each). Germline V gene sequence: CDR1 LGHDT, CDR2 YNNKEL (reference sequence). The germline V and J ends were trimmed by 0 bases and 10 bases, with 16 bases remaining between them. The CDR3 extends over 14 amino acids. The CDR3 DNA follows: TGTGCCAGCAGCCAAGAACTCGGGACGCCTATTCAGTACGTC. Protein: CASSQELGTPIQYV.

The CDR3 reads CASSPRGGTGDTGELFF. DNA for the CDR3: TGTGCCAGCAGCCCGAGGGGTGGGACAGGGGACACCGGGGAGCTGTTTTTT. This chain joins TRBV9 and TRBJ2-2, with TRBD1 matching over 10 bases. The CDR3 runs to 17 residues. With 4 bases clipped from V and 3 bases from J, the junction kept 9 bases outside the gene matches. The germline V gene has CDR1 SGDLS and CDR2 YYNGEE. Using reference TRBV9 and TRBJ2-2 for the parts outside the CDR3, the full variable domain is DSGVTQTPKHLITATGQRVTLRCSPRSGDLSVYWYQQSLDQGLQFLIQYYNGEERAKGNILERFSAQQFPDLHSELNLSSLELGDSALYFCASSPRGGTGDTGELFFGEGSRLTVL.

V is TRBV6-5 and J is TRBJ2-7; unclear D gene. The V end lost 0 bases, the J end lost 4 bases, and 10 bases lay between the germline ends. This CDR3 contains 14 residues. CDR1 MNHEY and CDR2 SVGAGI come from the germline V gene. The CDR3 loop is CASSYSRTSYEQYV. The CDR3 DNA reads as TGTGCCAGCAGTTACTCGCGAACAAGTTACGAGCAGTACGTC.

The chain is built from TRBV5-1 and TRBJ1-2; D perhaps matches TRBD1 (6 bases). Trimming removed 4 bases at V and 1 base at J, with 14 bases between. Germline CDR1 is SGHRS and CDR2 is YFSETQ. The CDR3 has 15 amino acids. The CDR3 is CASSADRRNNYGYTF. For the CDR3, the DNA is TGCGCCAGCAGCGCAGACAGGAGAAATAACTATGGCTACACCTTC.

This clone was observed a few times. The gene calls are TRBV6-5 and TRBJ1-2; D not resolved. Trimming removed 0 bases from V and 7 bases from J, with 12 bases in between. This CDR3 spans 14 amino acids. Germline CDR1 MNHEY, CDR2 SVGAGI. The CDR3 protein is CASSYSADRGGYTF. The CDR3, as DNA: TGTGCCAGCAGTTACTCGGCGGATCGGGGTGGCTACACCTTC.

The chain recombines TRBV5-1 with TRBJ2-4; possibly TRBD2 for D (5 bases). The CDR3 spans 16 residues. Trimming removed 2 bases at V and 2 bases at J, with 14 bases between. Germline V gives CDR1 SGHRS, CDR2 YFSETQ. The CDR3 region is CASSFSVVGTKNIQYF. CDR3 DNA sequence: TGCGCCAGCAGCTTCTCGGTTGTCGGGACCAAAAACATTCAGTACTTC.

The chain joins TRBV25-1 to TRBJ1-1; 11 bases are shared with TRBD1. With V trimmed by 3 bases and J by 4 bases, 13 bases remained unmatched. This CDR3 is 18 amino acids long. CDR1 is MGHDK and CDR2 is SYGVNS in the germline V gene. The CDR3 DNA follows: TGTGCCAGCAGTGATTATGGGACAGGGGGGATCGGAGGCACTGAAGCTTTCTTT. This codes for CASSDYGTGGIGGTEAFF.

The chain couples TRBV3-1 (or the pseudogene TRBV3-2) to TRBJ2-1; D is possibly TRBD1 (6 bases). Trimming stripped 4 bases from V and 10 bases from J, with 11 bases between. Germline V gene lookup returns CDR1 LGHDT and CDR2 YNNKEL (reference sequence). The CDR3 is made up of 12 amino acids. The CDR3 DNA sequence: TGTGCCAGCAGCCTACGCCAGGGGGAGCAGTTCTTC. This encodes CASSLRQGEQFF.

CDR3: CASRKTASNYGYTF. CDR3 bases: TGTGCCAGCAGGAAGACAGCCTCTAACTATGGCTACACCTTC. The chain uses TRBV6-5 and TRBJ1-2, with a possible D match to TRBD1 (5 bases). The CDR3 is 14 amino acids. With 6 bases removed from V and 0 bases from J, the gap between germline ends came to 11 bases. Germline V CDR1 and CDR2: MNHEY, SVGAGI.

The genes are TRBV7-2 and TRBJ2-1, with 9 bases lining up with TRBD1. The ends lost 4 bases at V and 7 bases at J; junction bases unmatched: 8. CDR1 and CDR2 (germline): SGHTA, FQGNSA. The CDR3 is 15 amino acids. The CDR3 protein is CASSSGTGRDNEQFF. In nucleotides, the CDR3 is TGTGCCAGCAGCTCAGGGACAGGGAGAGATAATGAGCAGTTCTTC.

V and J are TRBV6-5 and TRBJ2-1, with D perhaps given as TRBD1 or TRBD2 (6 bases each). V was pared by 3 bases and J by 3 bases, with 15 bases between. In germline, CDR1 is MNHEY, CDR2 SVGAGI. CDR3 length equals 16 residues. CDR3 nucleotide sequence: TGTGCCAGCAGTTATTCAACGGGGGCGCGCTACAATGAGCAGTTCTTC. Encoded protein: CASSYSTGARYNEQFF.

The gene calls are TRBV7-2 and TRBJ2-6, with D perhaps TRBD1 (5 bases). The CDR3 contains 14 residues. The V end lost 3 bases, the J end lost 2 bases, and 5 bases lay between the germline ends. Germline values: CDR1 SGHTA, CDR2 FQGNSA. CDR3: CASSLGPGANVLTF. The CDR3 bases are TGTGCCAGCAGCTTGGGGCCTGGGGCCAACGTCCTGACTTTC.

The genes are TRBV24-1 and TRBJ2-2; 9 bases line up with TRBD2. The CDR3 loop spans 16 amino acids. With V trimmed by 4 bases and J by 5 bases, 7 bases remained unmatched. CDR1 and CDR2 (germline): KGHDR, SFDVKD. The CDR3 DNA sequence: TGTGCCACCAGTGACCCCGGACTAGCGAGTACCGGGGAGCTGTTTTTT. As protein: CATSDPGLASTGELFF.

The chain carries TRBV5-1 and TRBJ2-7, with 8 bases identical to TRBD2. V was clipped by 8 bases and J by 2 bases; unmatched bases: 3. Germline CDR1 and CDR2: SGHRS and YFSETQ. The CDR3 covers 12 residues. CDR3 sequence reads: CARAGGTYEQYV. For the CDR3, the DNA is TGCGCCAGGGCGGGGGGAACCTACGAGCAGTACGTC.